A single sample is the source of the 23 T cell receptor beta chains below, sequenced in a study of cytomegalovirus exposure and HLA in healthy donors. PCR involved 60 Vbeta and 13 Jbeta primers. Method: immunoSEQ multiplex PCR; TCRdb's copy keeps in-frame clones and lacks some. This table holds approximately 250,000 clones, approximately 85% found once. The sequenced sample was PBMCs. The receptors derive from a girl aged 2-9 years in good health and CMV-seronegative.

This clone is a singleton in its sample. CDR3 nucleotide sequence: TGTGCCAGCTCCTTGGGGGGTAGAGAAGCTTTCTTT. This gives the protein CASSLGGREAFF. The V gene is TRBV27, the J gene TRBJ1-1; D is perhaps TRBD1 (5 bases). The CDR3 is 12 residues long. Trimming removed 8 bases from V and 8 bases from J, with 15 bases in between. In germline, CDR1 is MNHEY, CDR2 SMNVEV (reference sequence).

Of note for this clone: A much larger clone differs by one base, so this may be a read error. This sequence joins TRBV9 and TRBJ1-1; unclear D gene. Germline V CDR1 and CDR2: SGDLS, YYNGEE. The length of the CDR3 is 13 residues. V dropped 0 bases and J dropped 1 base, with 4 bases sitting between them. CDR3 residues: CASSVDGNTEAFF. Written as DNA, the CDR3 is TGTGCCAGCAGCGTAGACGGGAACACTGAAGCTTTCTTT.

The chain links TRBV10-2 to TRBJ2-7, with D possibly being TRBD1 (5 bases). There are 15 residues in the CDR3. V gave up 0 bases and J gave up 5 bases, with 14 bases separating them. Germline V CDR1 and CDR2: WSHSY, SAAADI. The CDR3 coding sequence is TGCGCCAGCAGTGAGTCTACAGGCCCCACACACGAGCAGTACTTC. The encoded protein is CASSESTGPTHEQYF.

The chain couples TRBV15 to TRBJ2-1, with TRBD2 identical over 9 bases. V trimming: 1 base; J trimming: 4 bases; junction bases outside the gene matches: 5. CDR3 length equals 16 residues. Germline CDR1 and CDR2: LNHNV and YYDKDF (reference sequence). The CDR3 bases are TGTGCCACCAGCAGAGTCATAGCGGGGGCTTACAATGAGCAGTTCTTC. Its protein product is CATSRVIAGAYNEQFF. Together with reference TRBV15 and TRBJ2-1, the CDR3 gives the full variable domain: DAMVIQNPRYQVTQFGKPVTLSCSQTLNHNVMYWYQQKSSQAPKLLFHYYDKDFNNEADTPDNFQSRRPNTSFCFLDIRSPGLGDTAMYLCATSRVIAGAYNEQFFGPGTRLTVL.

The CDR3 loop is CASRSDGHNEQFF. The CDR3 region has the DNA TGCGCCAGCAGGTCCGATGGCCACAATGAGCAGTTCTTC. This chain connects TRBV5-1 to TRBJ2-1; D not certain. Germline V gene lookup returns CDR1 SGHRS and CDR2 YFSETQ. This CDR3 spans 13 amino acids. V lost 5 bases to trimming and J lost 5 bases, with 11 bases between them.

The chain carries TRBV5-1 and TRBJ2-1, with a tentative D call TRBD1 (5 bases). V was shortened by 3 bases and J by 4 bases, with 11 bases between the two germline ends. Germline loops: CDR1 SGHRS, CDR2 YFSETQ. CDR3 length: 14 amino acids. DNA for the CDR3: TGCGCCAGCAGCTGGACCCAGGGTTACAATGAGCAGTTCTTC. Translated, it gives CASSWTQGYNEQFF.

This clone appeared a few times. This sequence joins TRBV5-1 and TRBJ2-2, with D tentatively TRBD1 (6 bases). Germline lookup yields CDR1 SGHRS and CDR2 YFSETQ. The CDR3 loop spans 13 amino acids. V shed 1 base and J shed 8 bases, with 9 bases lying between them. The CDR3 protein is CASSLSGEGELFF. As DNA, the CDR3 is TGCGCCAGCAGCTTGTCAGGGGAAGGGGAGCTGTTTTTT.

This clone was seen only once. The chain uses TRBV25-1 and TRBJ2-5; D unclear. Germline V gene sequence: CDR1 MGHDK, CDR2 SYGVNS. This CDR3 region has 15 residues. Trimming cost V 1 base and J 5 bases, with 14 bases left between them. The CDR3 DNA reads as TGTGCCAGCAGTGAATCGTGGCTCCCCGGGGAGACCCAGTACTTC. This translates into CASSESWLPGETQYF.

This chain's CDR3 is CASNLRGRETQYF. The CDR3 nucleotides are TGTGCCAGCAACCTTCGCGGGCGAGAGACCCAGTACTTC. The V gene is TRBV13, the J gene TRBJ2-5; D might be TRBD2 (5 bases). The CDR3 runs to 13 residues. Trimming took off 7 bases at V and 4 bases at J, with 13 bases between the two ends. Germline V gene sequence: CDR1 PRHDT, CDR2 FYEKMQ (reference sequence).

The genes are TRBV6-5 and TRBJ1-2; no definite D call. Trimming pared 4 bases from V and 1 base from J, leaving 7 bases between. This CDR3 region has 13 residues. Germline V gene sequence: CDR1 MNHEY, CDR2 SVGAGI. Here the CDR3 DNA reads TGTGCCAGCAGTTCCGCGAATAACTATGGCTACACCTTC. Translated, it gives CASSSANNYGYTF.

The DNA of the CDR3 is TGTGCCAGCAGTGCGGACAGGGATCGAAACGAGCAGTACTTC. Translation: CASSADRDRNEQYF. This chain joins TRBV6-1 and TRBJ2-7, with 8 bases aligning to TRBD1. With 4 bases clipped from V and 5 bases from J, the junction kept 7 bases outside the gene matches. CDR1 is MNHNS, CDR2 SASEGT, per germline. The CDR3 extends over 14 amino acids.

This chain connects TRBV10-1 to TRBJ2-1; 7 bases agree with TRBD2. Trimming at V came to 4 bases and at J to 4 bases, leaving 7 bases not matched to a gene. CDR3 length: 15 residues. Germline CDR1 and CDR2: WNHNN and SYGVQD (reference sequence). The CDR3 nucleotides are TGCGCCAGCAGTGTATCGGGACTACCGTACAATGAGCAGTTCTTC. This sequence encodes CASSVSGLPYNEQFF.

This clone appeared once. The chain has TRBV5-1 and TRBJ2-2; 9 nucleotides match TRBD2. Germline V gene data show CDR1 as SGHRS and CDR2 as YFSETQ. V was pared by 2 bases and J by 2 bases, with 4 bases of the junction left unmatched. This CDR3 contains 16 residues. CDR3 sequence (DNA): TGCGCCAGCAGCTTAATAGCGGGGGTCAACACCGGGGAGCTGTTTTTT. Its translation: CASSLIAGVNTGELFF.

The V and J genes are TRBV4-1 and TRBJ2-1; D call uncertain. Germline lookup yields CDR1 MGHRA and CDR2 YSYEKL. The V gene lost 4 bases and the J gene lost 5 bases, with 9 bases spanning the gap. The CDR3 sequence is 13 residues long. Written as DNA, the CDR3 is TGCGCCAGCAGCCCAACTGGTCACAATGAGCAGTTCTTC. This codes for CASSPTGHNEQFF.

The gene calls are TRBV16 and TRBJ1-2; D possibly corresponds to TRBD1 (5 bases). CDR1 and CDR2 from the germline V gene are KGHSY and FQNENV. The CDR3 spans 13 residues. V dropped 5 bases and J dropped 5 bases, with 12 bases sitting between them. The CDR3 DNA is TGTGCCAGCAGCTCAGGACACACTTATGGCTACACCTTC. Translating it yields CASSSGHTYGYTF.

The J gene is TRBJ1-2, the V gene TRBV15, with D maybe TRBD1 (6 bases). Trimming removed 0 bases from V and 6 bases from J, with 17 bases in between. CDR3 length equals 16 residues. Germline V gene sequence: CDR1 LNHNV, CDR2 YYDKDF (reference sequence). CDR3 coding DNA: TGTGCCACCAGCAGAGAATACAGGGCCATTATGGATGGCTACACCTTC. This encodes CATSREYRAIMDGYTF.

This clone was recorded once. This chain connects TRBV19 to TRBJ1-2, with 8 nucleotides matching TRBD1. The V segment lost 5 bases and the J segment 2 bases; nucleotides outside the gene matches: 7. From germline, CDR1 is LNHDA and CDR2 SQIVND (reference sequence). This CDR3 is built from 15 residues. The DNA of the CDR3 is TGTGCCAGTAGTCTCCGGGACAGGTGGAACTATGGCTACACCTTC. Its protein is CASSLRDRWNYGYTF. Together with reference TRBV19 and TRBJ1-2, the CDR3 gives the full variable domain: DGGITQSPKYLFRKEGQNVTLSCEQNLNHDAMYWYRQDPGQGLRLIYYSQIVNDFQKGDIAEGYSVSREKKESFPLTVTSAQKNPTAFYLCASSLRDRWNYGYTFGSGTRLTVV.

J is TRBJ2-5 and V is TRBV2; possibly TRBD2 for D (7 bases). This CDR3 region has 17 residues. Germline V CDR1 and CDR2: SNHLY, FYNNEI. V dropped 6 bases and J dropped 5 bases, with 25 bases sitting between them. The CDR3 DNA reads as TGTGCCAGCAGCCCCCAGGTGGGGGGGGCCGGGTTTGAGACCCAGTACTTC. Translated: CASSPQVGGAGFETQYF.

The rearrangement uses TRBV20-1 and TRBJ1-2; a weak D match, TRBD1 (5 bases). This CDR3 spans 11 amino acids. Deletions cut 3 bases from V and 5 bases from J, with 7 bases between. The germline V gene has CDR1 DFQATT and CDR2 SNEGSKA (reference sequence). The CDR3 DNA sequence: TGCAGTGCTAGCGGGACTTATGGCTACACCTTC. It encodes CSASGTYGYTF.

Worth noting for this clone: An end of the junction differs from the germline gene, which may be a read error. The J gene is TRBJ2-7, the V gene TRBV2; 12 positions agree with TRBD1. Germline CDR1 reads SNHLY; CDR2 reads FYNNEI. The CDR3 loop spans 15 amino acids. CDR3 sequence: CATSPGQGATREQYF. Written as DNA, the CDR3 is TGTGCCACCAGTCCGGGACAGGGGGCGACACGGGAGCAGTACTTC.

V usage is TRBV27 and J usage is TRBJ2-1; 8 nucleotides align to TRBD2. Trimming removed 4 bases from V and 3 bases from J; junction bases left unmatched: 2. There are 14 residues in the CDR3. CDR1 is MNHEY, CDR2 SMNVEV, per germline (reference sequence). CDR3 nucleotide sequence: TGTGCCAGCAGTTCAGCGGGAGACTACAATGAGCAGTTCTTC. Translating gives CASSSAGDYNEQFF.

V usage is TRBV5-4 and J usage is TRBJ1-4, with a weak D call TRBD1 (5 bases). The ends were cut back, 3 bases at V and 4 bases at J, with 13 bases in the middle. The CDR3 is made up of 15 amino acids. In germline, CDR1 is SGHNT, CDR2 YYREEE (reference sequence). The CDR3 bases are TGTGCCAGCAGCTCGCACAGGACCAGTAATGAAAAACTGTTTTTT. It specifies CASSSHRTSNEKLFF.

The sample holds one count of this clone. CDR3 in amino acids: CASSRDRGEKLFF. DNA of the CDR3: TGTGCCAGCAGCCGGGACAGGGGGGAAAAACTGTTTTTT. J is TRBJ1-4 and V is TRBV5-4, with TRBD1 identical over 11 bases. In germline, CDR1 is SGHNT, CDR2 YYREEE (reference sequence). Germline trimming cut 4 bases from V and 8 bases from J; bases unmatched to any gene: 1. There are 13 residues in the CDR3.